What follows are 27 T cell receptor beta chains derived from one specimen sequenced in a study of breast tumors, draining lymph nodes, adjacent tissues (dated by TCRdb to the mid-2010s). The lymph node samples were taken from the axillary draining lymph nodes of breast cancer patients. Library prep was done by multiplex PCR. These reads were obtained on an Illumina HiSeq 2000. TCRdb passed the public sequencing reads through fastp at Q25 and MiXCR, retaining productive beta sequences. Each record represents a unique CDR3 protein, reported with the most common genes and DNA among its rows. The sample has around 120,000 distinct CDR3 sequences on record, 20% of them singletons. Of the sample, less than 4% is held by the ten largest clones. Sequencing was carried out using axillary lymph node tissue. These receptors came from a female donor with breast cancer. Some clones in this sample may be carry-over from other donors' samples.

This clonotype showed up just a few times. The chain combines TRBV28 with TRBJ1-3; D may be TRBD1 (5 bases). The CDR3 covers 13 residues. Germline CDR1 is MDHEN and CDR2 is SYDVKM. The V end was cut by 5 bases, the J end by 0 bases, with 5 bases between. The CDR3 region is CASSGHSGNTIYF. For the CDR3, the DNA is TGTGCCAGCAGTGGACACTCTGGAAACACCATATATTTT.

This clonotype has at least ten counts. V is TRBV5-1 and J is TRBJ1-5; D is unclear. Between the trimmed V and J ends, which lost 5 bases and 13 bases, there was a span of 4 bases. CDR3 length equals 8 residues. Germline CDR1 is SGHRS and CDR2 is YFSETQ. CDR3 DNA: TGCGCCAGCAGTCTTCAGCATTTT. Translating it yields CASSLQHF.

The sample holds a few counts of this clonotype. The V call is TRBV28, the J call TRBJ1-4, with D possibly matching TRBD1 (5 bases). The CDR3 contains 16 residues. CDR1 MDHEN and CDR2 SYDVKM come from the germline V gene. V was pared by 6 bases and J by 0 bases, with 14 bases between. CDR3 bases: TGTGCCAGCAGACGGCAGGGCTTGGCAACTAATGAAAAACTGTTTTTT. Its protein product is CASRRQGLATNEKLFF.

With respect to this clonotype: This could be a read error, since a much larger clone is one nucleotide away. CDR3 residues: CAIEDATEETQYF. In DNA, the CDR3 is TGTGCCATCGAAGATGCCACGGAAGAGACCCAGTACTTC. This rearrangement joins TRBV10-3 to TRBJ2-5, with D unresolved. Trimming took off 8 bases at V and 3 bases at J, with 13 bases between the two ends. Germline CDR1 reads ENHRY; CDR2 reads SYGVKD. The CDR3 runs 13 residues.

This clonotype was seen only a few times. The chain combines TRBV5-1 with TRBJ2-1, with 7 bases identical to TRBD2. Per the germline V gene, CDR1 is SGHRS and CDR2 is YFSETQ. With V trimmed by 0 bases and J by 7 bases, 4 bases remained unmatched. The CDR3 loop spans 14 amino acids. The CDR3 sequence is CASSLVGLGNEQFF. The CDR3 bases are TGCGCCAGCAGCTTGGTCGGACTAGGGAATGAGCAGTTCTTC. Full variable domain (remainder filled in from reference TRBV5-1 and TRBJ2-1): KAGVTQTPRYLIKTRGQQVTLSCSPISGHRSVSWYQQTPGQGLQFLFEYFSETQRNKGNFPGRFSGRQFSNSRSEMNVSTLELGDSALYLCASSLVGLGNEQFFGPGTRLTVL.

This clonotype showed up many times. This chain joins TRBV29-1 and TRBJ2-7, with 13 nucleotides matching TRBD2. Germline V lookup: CDR1 SQVTM, CDR2 ANQGSEA. The CDR3 consists of 16 residues. V lost 0 bases and J lost 4; bases outside the gene matches: 6. CDR3 region: CSVEDRGTSGKYEQYF. The CDR3 region has the DNA TGCAGCGTTGAAGATCGGGGGACTAGCGGGAAGTACGAGCAGTACTTC.

The rearrangement uses TRBV7-8 and TRBJ2-5; D is uncertain. Trimming pared 3 bases from V and 5 bases from J, leaving 13 bases between. The CDR3 runs 14 residues. Germline CDR1 reads SGHVS; CDR2 reads FQNEAQ. The CDR3 region has the DNA TGTGCCAGCAGCTTTTCTTCAAGTGGGGAGACCCAGTACTTC. Protein sequence: CASSFSSSGETQYF.

The rearrangement joins TRBV6-1 to TRBJ2-3; D is ambiguous. Judging by the DNA end, TRBJ1-5 fits better; the J call may be wrong. The germline V gene has CDR1 MNHNS and CDR2 SASEGT. The CDR3 has 13 amino acids. The chain's CDR3 is CASTVYSTDTQHF. DNA of the CDR3: TGTGCCAGCACGGTGTACTCCACAGATACGCAGCATTTT.

The table lists this clonotype with many counts. The chain recombines TRBV7-3 with TRBJ2-1; 14 bases fit TRBD2. The length of the CDR3 is 15 residues. Germline CDR1 SGHTA, CDR2 FQGTGA. V shed 5 bases and J 10 bases; nucleotides not matched to a gene: 7. The CDR3 coding sequence is TGTGCCAGCAGCCAGACTAGCGGGGGGGCCCAAGAGCAGTTCTTC. The encoded protein is CASSQTSGGAQEQFF.

This clonotype was seen ten or more times. The V call is TRBV19, the J call TRBJ1-4; no definite D call. Germline CDR1 and CDR2: LNHDA and SQIVND (reference sequence). V shed 6 bases and J shed 3 bases, with 11 bases lying between them. This CDR3 spans 14 amino acids. The CDR3 protein is CASRKDQANEKLFF. The CDR3 bases are TGTGCCAGTAGGAAGGACCAAGCTAATGAAAAACTGTTTTTT.

The count of this clonotype is one. A much larger clone differs from this one at a single base, so this may be a read error. This chain connects TRBV5-1 to TRBJ2-2, with D possibly called TRBD1 or TRBD2 (5 bases each). Germline CDR1 and CDR2: SGHRS and YFSETQ. The germline V and J ends were trimmed by 7 bases and 5 bases, with 18 bases remaining between them. The CDR3 is 15 amino acids. CDR3 sequence reads: CASGSGTLGTGELFF. The CDR3 bases are TGCGCCAGCGGGTCGGGGACCCTGGGGACCGGGGAGCTGTTTTTT.

This clonotype was observed a handful of times. This chain uses TRBV27 with TRBJ2-1; 12 nucleotides align to TRBD2. In germline, CDR1 is MNHEY, CDR2 SMNVEV (reference sequence). Trimming cost V 8 bases and J 9 bases; bases outside gene matches: 11. The CDR3 consists of 15 residues. CDR3 sequence (DNA): TGTGCCAGCGGTCCTTTGACTAGCGGGGGCGGTGAGCAGTTCTTC. Translating it yields CASGPLTSGGGEQFF.

The table lists this clonotype with many counts. This chain connects TRBV6-7 to TRBJ2-3; TRBD2 aligns across 7 bases. TRBV6-7 counts as an open reading frame of uncertain function. This CDR3 is built from 18 residues. V lost 0 bases to trimming and J lost 6 bases; unmatched junction nucleotides: 15. The CDR3 sequence: CASSYSGSGGRAWDTQYF. As DNA, the CDR3 is TGTGCCAGCAGTTACTCCGGGTCTGGTGGGAGGGCCTGGGATACGCAGTATTTT.

This clonotype was recorded at least ten times. This chain joins TRBV10-3 and TRBJ1-2; D gene ambiguous. V lost 2 bases and J 2 bases, leaving 3 bases between the germline ends. The CDR3 has 12 residues. CDR1 is ENHRY, CDR2 SYGVKD, per germline. CDR3 loop: CAISERNYGYTF. The CDR3 DNA is TGTGCCATCAGTGAGAGAAACTATGGCTACACCTTC.

This clonotype was seen many times. V is TRBV11-2 and J is TRBJ2-5; TRBD2 matches at 8 bases. Trimming took 5 bases from V and 5 from J; bases not matched to a gene: 16. Germline V CDR1 and CDR2: SGHAT, FQNNGV. The CDR3 has 17 residues. CDR3 bases: TGTGCCAGCAGCAATAGCGCGGCCAGCGGGGGATTGGAGACCCAGTACTTC. It encodes CASSNSAASGGLETQYF.

This clonotype was seen at least ten times. The V gene is TRBV11-2, the J gene TRBJ2-1; 9 bases are a match to TRBD2. Trimming removed 1 base from V and 13 bases from J; junction bases left unmatched: 8. The CDR3 loop spans 14 amino acids. Germline V CDR1 and CDR2: SGHAT, FQNNGV. CDR3 in DNA: TGTGCCAGCAGCTTAGGTGGTAGCGGGAGCCCACAGTTCTTC. Translation gives CASSLGGSGSPQFF.

The sample holds a few counts of this clonotype. The J gene is TRBJ2-3, the V gene TRBV18; TRBD1 might be the D (5 bases). CDR1 and CDR2 from the germline V gene are KGHSH and LQKENI. Trimming took 3 bases from V and 2 from J, leaving 12 bases between them. This CDR3 has 15 amino acids. The CDR3 loop is CASSPGLSPTDTQYF. CDR3 sequence (DNA): TGTGCCAGCTCACCGGGGCTATCCCCCACAGATACGCAGTATTTT.

This clonotype was observed many times. The V and J genes are TRBV6-1 and TRBJ2-7; 8 bases line up with TRBD1. The CDR3 loop spans 15 amino acids. The germline CDR1 and CDR2 sequences are MNHNS and SASEGT. The trim removed 1 base at V and 3 bases at J, leaving 5 bases unmatched. CDR3 amino acids: CASSEVGTGFYEQYF. The DNA of the CDR3 is TGTGCCAGCAGTGAAGTAGGGACAGGCTTCTACGAGCAGTACTTC.

The V call is TRBV20-1, the J call TRBJ2-4, with a possible D match to TRBD1 (7 bases). Germline V CDR1 and CDR2: DFQATT, SNEGSKA (reference sequence). Trimming stripped 3 bases from V and 1 base from J, with 13 bases between. This CDR3 has 15 residues. The CDR3 nucleotides are TGCAGTGCTAGTCGCAGGGGGGTCGCCAAAAACATTCAGTACTTC. This translates into CSASRRGVAKNIQYF.

This clonotype was observed many times. The chain has TRBV3-1 and TRBJ1-3; no clear D gene. CDR3 length equals 15 residues. CDR1 and CDR2 (germline): LGHDT, YNNKEL (reference sequence). With 6 bases removed from V and 0 bases from J, the gap between germline ends came to 12 bases. The CDR3 here is CASRHGRISGNTIYF. The CDR3 DNA reads as TGTGCCAGCAGACACGGACGGATCTCTGGAAACACCATATATTTT.

The chain carries TRBV28 and TRBJ2-7, with 8 bases identical to TRBD1. The CDR3 runs 17 residues. V shed 5 bases, J shed 3 bases, and the junction held 15 bases outside the gene matches. In germline, CDR1 is MDHEN, CDR2 SYDVKM. The DNA for the CDR3 is TGTGCCAGCAGTCCCTTTCTCTCCGGGACAGGCCACTACGAGCAGTACTTC. Encoded protein: CASSPFLSGTGHYEQYF.

This clonotype was observed a few times. This may arise from a read error, as a much more abundant clone is one base away. V and J are TRBV5-1 and TRBJ2-2; D is unclear. The CDR3 extends over 14 amino acids. Germline loops: CDR1 SGHRS, CDR2 YFSETQ. Trimming removed 6 bases at V and 0 bases at J, with 9 bases between. In DNA, the CDR3 is TGCGCCAGCAACGATGACGCGAACACCGGGGAGCTGTTTTTT. Amino acid sequence: CASNDDANTGELFF.

As regards this clonotype: One end of the junction does not line up with germline, which may come from a read error. The V call is TRBV2, the J call TRBJ1-2, with 7 bases aligning to TRBD1. The V gene's germline CDR1 is SNHLY and CDR2 FYNNEI. CDR3 length: 14 residues. CDR3 residues: CASSERTGLRGYAF. DNA for the CDR3: TGTGCCAGCAGTGAACGGACAGGTTTACGTGGCTACGCCTTC.

About this clonotype itself: Just one base apart from a much larger clone, this may be a read error. The chain couples TRBV2 to TRBJ1-2; the D gene is possibly TRBD1 (6 bases). The germline V gene has CDR1 SNHLY and CDR2 FYNNEI. V was clipped by 8 bases and J by 3 bases, with 13 bases between them. CDR3 length: 13 residues. CDR3 region: CASERGADYGYTF. CDR3 DNA: TGTGCCAGCGAGAGGGGGGCGGACTATGGCTACACCTTC.

This clonotype has at least ten counts. This sequence joins TRBV7-9 and TRBJ2-3, with TRBD1 as a possible D gene (6 bases). Germline V lookup: CDR1 SEHNR, CDR2 FQNEAQ (reference sequence). The CDR3 is made up of 15 amino acids. V was pared by 5 bases and J by 1 base, with 13 bases between. The CDR3 DNA reads TGTGCCAGCAGCCGACAGGACCGGGGCACAGATACGCAGTATTTT. This codes for CASSRQDRGTDTQYF.

This clonotype was picked up many times. V is TRBV20-1 and J is TRBJ2-5; 10 positions match TRBD1. CDR3 length equals 15 residues. The V and J ends lost 4 bases and 3 bases, in that order; junction bases with no gene match: 8. Germline values: CDR1 DFQATT, CDR2 SNEGSKA (reference sequence). The CDR3 is CSANPGQGVKETQYF. As DNA, the CDR3 is TGCAGTGCTAATCCCGGACAGGGGGTCAAAGAGACCCAGTACTTC.

The chain couples TRBV4-1 to TRBJ2-2; TRBD1 is a possible D gene (6 bases). The CDR3 loop spans 16 amino acids. V was shortened by 1 base and J by 7 bases, with 16 bases between the two germline ends. Germline V gives CDR1 MGHRA, CDR2 YSYEKL. The CDR3 region has the DNA TGCGCCAGCAGCCAAGCTTGGGGACAAGTTCTCGGGGAGCTGTTTTTT. It encodes CASSQAWGQVLGELFF.